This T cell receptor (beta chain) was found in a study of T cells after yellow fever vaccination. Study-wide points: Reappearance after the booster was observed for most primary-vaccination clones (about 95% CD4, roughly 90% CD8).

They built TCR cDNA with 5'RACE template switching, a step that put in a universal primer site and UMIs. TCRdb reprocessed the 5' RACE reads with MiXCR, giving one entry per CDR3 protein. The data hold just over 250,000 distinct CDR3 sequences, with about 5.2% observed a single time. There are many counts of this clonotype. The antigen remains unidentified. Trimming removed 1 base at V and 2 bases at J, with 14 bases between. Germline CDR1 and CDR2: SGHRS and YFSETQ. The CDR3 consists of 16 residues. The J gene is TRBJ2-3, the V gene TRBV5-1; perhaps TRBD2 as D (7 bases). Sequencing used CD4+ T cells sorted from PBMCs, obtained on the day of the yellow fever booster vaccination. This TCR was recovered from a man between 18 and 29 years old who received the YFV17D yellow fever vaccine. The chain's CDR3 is CASSLRVGGPTDTQYF. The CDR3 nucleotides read TGCGCCAGCAGCTTGAGGGTGGGGGGGCCCACAGATACGCAGTATTTT. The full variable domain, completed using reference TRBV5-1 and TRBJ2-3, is KAGVTQTPRYLIKTRGQQVTLSCSPISGHRSVSWYQQTPGQGLQFLFEYFSETQRNKGNFPGRFSGRQFSNSRSEMNVSTLELGDSALYLCASSLRVGGPTDTQYFGPGTRLTVL.